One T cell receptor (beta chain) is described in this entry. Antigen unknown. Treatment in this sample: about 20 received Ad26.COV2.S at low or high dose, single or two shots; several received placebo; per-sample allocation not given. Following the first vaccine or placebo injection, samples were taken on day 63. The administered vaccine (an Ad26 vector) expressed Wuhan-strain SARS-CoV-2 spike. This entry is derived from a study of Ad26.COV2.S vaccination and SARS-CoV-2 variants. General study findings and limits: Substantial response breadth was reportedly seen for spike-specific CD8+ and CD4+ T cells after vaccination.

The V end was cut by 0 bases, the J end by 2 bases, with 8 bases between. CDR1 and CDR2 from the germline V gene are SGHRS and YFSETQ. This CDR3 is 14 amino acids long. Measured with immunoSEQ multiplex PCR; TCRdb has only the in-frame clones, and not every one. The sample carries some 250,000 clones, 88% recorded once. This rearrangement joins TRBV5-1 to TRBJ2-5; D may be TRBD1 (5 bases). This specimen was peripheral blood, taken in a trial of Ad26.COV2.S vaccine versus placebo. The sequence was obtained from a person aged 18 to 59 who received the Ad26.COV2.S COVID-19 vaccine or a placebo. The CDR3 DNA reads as TGCGCCAGCAGCTTGGACTACAGGCAAGAGACCCAGTACTTC. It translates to CASSLDYRQETQYF.